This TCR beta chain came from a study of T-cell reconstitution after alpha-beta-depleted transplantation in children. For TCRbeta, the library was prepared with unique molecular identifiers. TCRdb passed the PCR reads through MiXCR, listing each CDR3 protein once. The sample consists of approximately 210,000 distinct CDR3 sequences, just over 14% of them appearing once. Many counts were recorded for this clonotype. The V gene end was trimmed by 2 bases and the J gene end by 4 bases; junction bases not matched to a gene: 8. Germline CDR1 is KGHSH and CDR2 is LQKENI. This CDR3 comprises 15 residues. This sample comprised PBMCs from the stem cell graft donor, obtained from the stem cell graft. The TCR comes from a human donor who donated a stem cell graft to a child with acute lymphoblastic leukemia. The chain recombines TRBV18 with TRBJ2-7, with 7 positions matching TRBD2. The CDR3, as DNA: TGTGCCAGCTCACCAGGGGGAGGGCCTATATACGAGCAGTACTTC. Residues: CASSPGGGPIYEQYF.